The 12 T cell receptor beta chains below all came from one sample that was sequenced in a study of control samples from healthy donors and cancer patients (dated by TCRdb to about 2020). The receptor library was made with the immunoSEQ multiplex PCR assay. TCRdb provides this immuneACCESS table in a form limited to in-frame rearrangements. Some clones are lacking; in checked studies, under half of them reflect an unresolved V gene, and why the rest are absent is not known. Present in this sample are some 130,000 clones, about nine tenths of which were seen just once. The biggest ten clones account for around 3.3% of the sample. The sequenced sample was blood. The receptors were gathered from a man in his forties or fifties in good health.

This rearrangement joins TRBV11-3 to TRBJ2-5; D is ambiguous. Looked up from germline, CDR1 is SGHNT and CDR2 is YENEEA. The V and J ends lost 7 bases and 7 bases respectively, with 10 bases between them. This CDR3 spans 11 amino acids. In DNA, the CDR3 is TGTGCCAGCACAGACTCGGGGACCCAGTACTTC. Translating it yields CASTDSGTQYF.

This chain connects TRBV5-1 to TRBJ1-5; the match to TRBD1 covers 9 bases. V was clipped by 4 bases and J by 7 bases; unmatched bases: 12. Looked up from germline, CDR1 is SGHRS and CDR2 is YFSETQ. The CDR3 is made up of 16 amino acids. CDR3 coding DNA: TGCGCCAGCAGCATAGGCCCGTTGGACAGGGGACAGCCCCAGCATTTT. Residues: CASSIGPLDRGQPQHF. The full variable domain, rest sourced from reference TRBV5-1 and TRBJ1-5, is KAGVTQTPRYLIKTRGQQVTLSCSPISGHRSVSWYQQTPGQGLQFLFEYFSETQRNKGNFPGRFSGRQFSNSRSEMNVSTLELGDSALYLCASSIGPLDRGQPQHFGDGTRLSIL.

Concerning this clone: Other DNA sequences from this sample encode an identical CDR3 as well. The chain carries TRBV7-9 and TRBJ1-1, with 8 bases lining up with TRBD1. Germline V gene lookup returns CDR1 SEHNR and CDR2 FQNEAQ (reference sequence). V lost 2 bases and J lost 2; bases outside the gene matches: 1. This CDR3 has 14 residues. This CDR3 reads CASSLTGGNTEAFF. CDR3 in DNA: TGTGCCAGCAGCTTAACAGGGGGTAACACTGAAGCTTTCTTT.

V usage is TRBV24-1 and J usage is TRBJ1-5, with a tentative D call TRBD1 (5 bases). The CDR3 length is 14 residues. CDR1 and CDR2 (germline): KGHDR, SFDVKD. Trimming pared 9 bases from V and 0 bases from J, leaving 11 bases between. In DNA, the CDR3 is TGTGCCACCGCGGGACGGCTTAGCAATCAGCCCCAGCATTTT. Protein product: CATAGRLSNQPQHF.

This clone was seen a few times. The chain is built from TRBV7-3 and TRBJ1-3; D gene ambiguous. The CDR3 sequence is 13 residues long. Germline V gene lookup returns CDR1 SGHTA and CDR2 FQGTGA. The V gene lost 4 bases and the J gene lost 1 base, with 5 bases spanning the gap. The CDR3 DNA reads TGTGCCAGCAGCTCGAATTCTGGAAACACCATATATTTT. Translating it yields CASSSNSGNTIYF.

This chain connects TRBV30 to TRBJ2-4; either TRBD1 or TRBD2 may supply D (5 bases each). Germline CDR1 reads GTSNPN; CDR2 reads SVGIG (reference sequence). V lost 2 bases to trimming and J lost 0 bases, with 17 bases between them. This CDR3 is built from 17 residues. Here the CDR3 DNA reads TGTGCCTGGAGTAACCCGGGACCCCGATTAGCCAAAAACATTCAGTACTTC. It is translated as CAWSNPGPRLAKNIQYF.

In its sample, this clone was seen once. The rearrangement joins TRBV6-5 to TRBJ1-5; D is possibly TRBD1 (5 bases). Per germline, CDR1 MNHEY and CDR2 SVGAGI. The CDR3 is made up of 13 amino acids. V was shortened by 11 bases and J by 2 bases, with 13 bases between the two germline ends. CDR3 bases: TGTGCCTCAGGTGCACAGGGCAATCAGCCCCAGCATTTT. It codes for CASGAQGNQPQHF.

The chain links TRBV7-9 to TRBJ2-2; no clear D. The CDR3 consists of 12 residues. Trimming removed 1 base at V and 15 bases at J, with 12 bases between. Germline values: CDR1 SEHNR, CDR2 FQNEAQ (reference sequence). Here the CDR3 reads CASSLVWSSLFF. The DNA for the CDR3 is TGTGCCAGCAGCTTAGTTTGGTCCTCCTTGTTTTTT.

This clone was detected only once. The chain carries TRBV6-5 and TRBJ1-2; 8 nucleotides agree with TRBD1. Trimming at V came to 5 bases and at J to 0 bases, leaving 2 bases not matched to a gene. CDR1 and CDR2 from the germline V gene are MNHEY and SVGAGI. The CDR3 has 14 residues. CDR3 sequence reads: CASSPQGANYGYTF. The DNA of the CDR3 is TGTGCCAGCAGTCCACAGGGGGCTAACTATGGCTACACCTTC.

The chain carries TRBV5-1 and TRBJ2-1; D is possibly TRBD2 (6 bases). This CDR3 region has 17 residues. V dropped 0 bases and J dropped 0 bases, with 13 bases sitting between them. The germline V gene has CDR1 SGHRS and CDR2 YFSETQ. CDR3 in amino acids: CASSLVVEGGSYNEQFF. The CDR3 DNA reads as TGCGCCAGCAGCTTGGTTGTCGAGGGAGGCTCCTACAATGAGCAGTTCTTC.

V usage is TRBV10-3 and J usage is TRBJ2-3, with 11 bases aligning to TRBD2. V dropped 10 bases and J dropped 4; count of bases not matched to a gene: 7. CDR3 length: 14 residues. Germline CDR1 is ENHRY and CDR2 is SYGVKD. The CDR3 DNA reads TGTGCCACGAAACTAGCGGGGGTGGCAGATACGCAGTATTTT. Its translation is CATKLAGVADTQYF.

In this sample, this clone turned up once. This chain joins TRBV5-4 and TRBJ1-2; maybe TRBD1 (5 bases). Germline V gene data show CDR1 as SGHNT and CDR2 as YYREEE (reference sequence). The CDR3 has 12 residues. V was pared by 3 bases and J by 4 bases, with 7 bases between. The CDR3 coding sequence is TGTGCCAGCAGCTCTGACAGCTATGGCTACACCTTC. Protein sequence: CASSSDSYGYTF.